Here is one T cell receptor beta chain with its context. The data stem from a study of monozygotic twins with inflammatory bowel disease. TCRdb reprocessed the 5' RACE reads, with one entry per CDR3 protein and no DNA. The sample's table shows 210,000 or so distinct CDR3 sequences. The CDR3 length is 15 residues. In germline, CDR1 is MDHEN, CDR2 SYDVKM. This chain uses TRBV28 with TRBJ1-4. Specimen: blood. This clonotype was obtained from a human donor with ulcerative colitis or Crohn's disease, or a healthy co-twin of an affected twin (not recorded which). CDR3 loop: CASSLGGRRNEKLFF.